This TCR beta chain was identified in a study of control samples from healthy donors and cancer patients. The protocol was immunoSEQ multiplex PCR, while the TCRdb copy is restricted to in-frame clones and leaves out a portion. The sample gives about 170,000 clones, 91% of which show up once; just over 2% is in the top ten. The V gene's germline CDR1 is SEHNR and CDR2 FQNEAQ (reference sequence). This CDR3 has 14 amino acids. With 4 bases removed from V and 0 bases from J, the gap between germline ends came to 9 bases. The sequenced sample was blood. The J gene is TRBJ1-2, the V gene TRBV7-9; D is possibly TRBD1 (5 bases). This clonotype originated in a woman aged 40 to 50 in good health. CDR3 nucleotide sequence: TGTGCCAGCAGCTCCCGACAGACTAACTATGGCTACACCTTC. Its translation is CASSSRQTNYGYTF.